This T cell receptor (beta chain) was obtained from a study of sequential checkpoint blockade in melanoma. Treatment defined: randomized to nivolumab then ipilimumab (arm A) or the reverse (arm B). Patients had received no earlier DNA-damaging chemotherapy. Generated by immunoSEQ multiplex PCR, the TCRdb table keeps only in-frame clones and is missing some. This sample carries approximately 5,700 clones, around 53% of them seen once, and the ten largest clones take around 44%. Germline V gene sequence: CDR1 SGHAT, CDR2 FQNNGV. V lost 6 bases to trimming and J lost 3 bases; unmatched junction nucleotides: 8. The CDR3 is made up of 15 amino acids.

The sample in question was CD8+ T cells sorted from blood (inferred from file names), obtained from a patient given nivolumab and ipilimumab in sequence. This clonotype originated in a human donor with melanoma. The genes are TRBV11-2 and TRBJ2-1, with TRBD1 matching 7 bases. CDR3 amino acids: CASSQRTGSYNEQFF. The CDR3 region has the DNA TGTGCCAGCAGTCAAAGGACAGGCAGCTACAATGAGCAGTTCTTC.